What follows describes a single T cell receptor beta chain. Antigen unknown. This sample was taken from a study of CXCR3-negative and CXCR3-positive naive CD8 T cells. CDR1 and CDR2 (germline): MNHEY, SVGAGI. CDR3 length equals 11 residues. UMI labels and 5' RACE were used to prepare the TRB cDNA libraries. TCRdb processed the 5' RACE reads again and assigns one entry to each CDR3 protein, with no DNA. This sample contains about 130,000 distinct CDR3 sequences. Study findings and constraints: Naive CXCR3-negative and CXCR3-positive cells had similar TRBV-TRBJ usage; memory differed. Surface CD5 was comparable between naive subsets; TCR strength was inferred from TRB CDR3 properties. Cryopreservation partially lowered CXCR3 expression, so most assays used fresh PBMCs. CXCR3-positive naive cells carried more hydrophobic TRB CDR3s than CXCR3-negative ones.

The source is a human donor in good health. Some clones in this sample may be carry-over from other donors' samples. The chain is built from TRBV6-5 and TRBJ1-1. Sequenced: naive CXCR3- CD8+ T cells from blood. The subset here: CD45RO-CCR7+CD27+CD95- naive CD8+ T cells lacking CXCR3 (TNR3-). The CDR3 is CASSQAAEAFF.